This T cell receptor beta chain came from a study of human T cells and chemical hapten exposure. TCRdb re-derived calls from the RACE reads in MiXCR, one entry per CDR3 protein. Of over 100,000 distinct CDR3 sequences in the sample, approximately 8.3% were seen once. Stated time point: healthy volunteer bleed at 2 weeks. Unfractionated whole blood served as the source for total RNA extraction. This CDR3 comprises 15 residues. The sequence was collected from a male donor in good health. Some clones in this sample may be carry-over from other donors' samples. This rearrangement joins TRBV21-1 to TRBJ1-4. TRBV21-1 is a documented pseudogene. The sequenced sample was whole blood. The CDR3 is CASSNREGANEKLFF. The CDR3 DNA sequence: TGTGCCAGCAGCAACAGGGAGGGAGCTAATGAAAAACTGTTTTTT.